This TCR beta chain was identified during a study of spatial heterogeneity in lung cancer. Study-wide results and caveats: Higher tumor mutation counts went along with higher counts of expanded intratumoral alpha and beta TCRs.

TCRdb re-called the 5' RACE reads with MiXCR, one entry per CDR3 protein. The table has around 10,000 distinct CDR3 sequences, over 6% seen once. This clonotype has more than one count but fewer than ten. The antigen is not known. This CDR3 has 20 residues. The junction had 13 bases not matched to a gene; V was cut back by 2 bases and J by 0 bases. CDR1 KGHDR and CDR2 SFDVKD come from the germline V gene. Documented time point: sample taken at primary tumor resection. Patients with untreated early-stage non-small cell lung cancer, numbering 55 to 80, were the donors. Unsorted samples of tumor, nontumor lung or frozen PBMC had their whole RNA sequenced.

Sequencing was performed on lung tumor tissue, taken at surgery. The clonotype originates from a female donor with early-stage non-small cell lung cancer. The chain links TRBV24-1 to TRBJ2-1, with 9 bases identical to TRBD2. CDR3 DNA sequence: TGTGCCACCAGTGATTCCGGGTTAGCGGGGGCTCTAAGCTCCTACAATGAGCAGTTCTTC. Amino acids: CATSDSGLAGALSSYNEQFF.